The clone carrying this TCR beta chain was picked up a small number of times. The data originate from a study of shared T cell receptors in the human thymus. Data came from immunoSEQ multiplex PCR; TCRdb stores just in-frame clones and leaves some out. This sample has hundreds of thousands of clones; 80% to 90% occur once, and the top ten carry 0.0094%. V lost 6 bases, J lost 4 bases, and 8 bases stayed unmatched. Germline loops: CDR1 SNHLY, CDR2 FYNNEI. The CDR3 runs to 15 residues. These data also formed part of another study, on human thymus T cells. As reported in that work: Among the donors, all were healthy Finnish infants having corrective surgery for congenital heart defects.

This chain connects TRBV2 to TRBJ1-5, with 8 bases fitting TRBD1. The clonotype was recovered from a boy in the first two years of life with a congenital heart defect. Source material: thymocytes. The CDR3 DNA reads TGTGCCAGCAGGATCTCCGGGACAGGTAATCAGCCCCAGCATTTT. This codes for CASRISGTGNQPQHF.